This T cell receptor (beta chain) appears in the sequencing data of a study of cytomegalovirus exposure and HLA in healthy donors. Trimming removed 1 base from V and 4 bases from J, with 10 bases in between. Germline V gives CDR1 SGHNT, CDR2 YENEEA. This CDR3 contains 15 residues. PCR employed 60 Vbeta and 13 Jbeta primers. Method: immunoSEQ multiplex PCR; TCRdb's copy keeps in-frame clones and lacks some. The sample has 75,000 to 95,000 clones, around 77% seen once. A few counts support this clone. This clonotype was sampled from a man over 45 in good health and CMV-seronegative. The chain uses TRBV11-3 and TRBJ1-4; D remains unclear. Input material: PBMCs. The CDR3 DNA sequence: TGTGCCAGCAGCTTAGGAGACATGATTAATGAAAAACTGTTTTTT. Its protein product is CASSLGDMINEKLFF.